The rows below give T cell receptor beta chains drawn from one sample of a study of T cells after yellow fever vaccination. TCRdb reanalysed the 5' RACE reads using MiXCR and keeps one entry per CDR3 protein. The table includes over 150,000 distinct CDR3 sequences, approximately 6.2% detected once. The sample was CD4+ T cells sorted from PBMCs, taken on the day of the first yellow fever vaccination. These TCRs come from a man between 18 and 29 years old who received the YFV17D yellow fever vaccine. The CDR3 runs from the conserved cysteine through the conserved F or W. Fields, in order: CDR3 DNA, CDR3 protein, D gene, J gene, clone size, V gene. The D gene is left open where the match is weak. Size is omitted from some rows. Given values are once, few, many or a class for expanded clones.

TGTGCCAGTAGGGGTGGAACGAACACCGGGGAGCTGTTTTTT,CASRGGTNTGELFF,.,TRBJ2-2,many,TRBV19
TGTGCCAGCAGCTTATTCGGGGTCTTCGAGCAGTACTTC,CASSLFGVFEQYF,.,TRBJ2-7,many,TRBV7-9
TGTGCCAGCAGTACCCCCTGGCGGGGCTACAATGAGCAGTTCTTC,CASSTPWRGYNEQFF,.,TRBJ2-1,few,TRBV28
TGTGCCAGCACCCGCACAAGGGGCGGCAGGAACACTGAAGCTTTCTTT,CASTRTRGGRNTEAFF,.,TRBJ1-1,few,TRBV11-1
TGTGCCAGCAGGCCCGGGACTCGGAACTCTGGGGCCAACGTCCTGACTTTC,CASRPGTRNSGANVLTF,.,TRBJ2-6,few,TRBV7-9
TGTGCCAGCTCCCGGGGAGTTGAAGAGACCCAGTACTTC,CASSRGVEETQYF,.,TRBJ2-5,many,TRBV18
TGCAGCGCTGACGGGACAGGGGGGGAGCAGTACTTC,CSADGTGGEQYF,TRBD1,TRBJ2-7,few,TRBV29-1
TGTGCCAGCAGTGAAGACGGGGGCCTCACCGGGGAGCTGTTTTTT,CASSEDGGLTGELFF,.,TRBJ2-2,many,TRBV2
TGCGCCAGCAGCCGGAACGCAGGGGTCTCTAATTCACCCCTCCACTTT,CASSRNAGVSNSPLHF,.,TRBJ1-6,few,TRBV5-1
TGCAGCGTTGGGCAGCGGACAGGCCAAGAGACCCAGTACTTC,CSVGQRTGQETQYF,TRBD1,TRBJ2-5,few,TRBV29-1
TGTGCCACCAGCAGAGGACAGGGAAACACCATATATTTT,CATSRGQGNTIYF,.,TRBJ1-3,.,TRBV15
TGTGCTAGTGGTTCGAGGACAGGGAGTTTCACCGGGGAGCTGTTTTTT,CASGSRTGSFTGELFF,TRBD1,TRBJ2-2,.,TRBV12-5
TGCAGTGCGGAAGGGGCACAGGGTAACACCGGGGAGCTGTTTTTT,CSAEGAQGNTGELFF,.,TRBJ2-2,many,TRBV20-1
TGCGCCAGCAGCATACCGGGACTAGAAAAGAGTACGCAGTATTTT,CASSIPGLEKSTQYF,TRBD2,TRBJ2-3,many,TRBV5-1
TGCGCCAGCAGCTTGGTTCGGGGAATGAACACTGAAGCTTTCTTT,CASSLVRGMNTEAFF,.,TRBJ1-1,many,TRBV5-1
TGTGCCAGCAGCCGTGTGGGGGGGAAAGAGACCCAGTACTTC,CASSRVGGKETQYF,TRBD2,TRBJ2-5,many,TRBV6-1
TGTGCCATCAGTGGCAGCTCTGGAAACACCATATATTTT,CAISGSSGNTIYF,.,TRBJ1-3,many,TRBV10-3
TGCAGTGCTAGAGTCGGGGGGGACGAGCAGTACTTC,CSARVGGDEQYF,TRBD2,TRBJ2-7,many,TRBV20-1
TGTGCCAGCAGTCTCCTAGCGGGGGGAAGTAATGAGCAGTTCTTC,CASSLLAGGSNEQFF,TRBD2,TRBJ2-1,many,TRBV3-1
TGTGCCAGCAGTTCGGCAGTCTACGAGCAGTACTTC,CASSSAVYEQYF,.,TRBJ2-7,many,TRBV12-3/TRBV12-4
TGCGCCAGCAGCTCGAACGGGGCTAACGCGAACACCGGGGAGCTGTTTTTT,CASSSNGANANTGELFF,.,TRBJ2-2,medium-sized,TRBV5-1
TGTGCCACGACAGGGACGCACAGTGCAGATACGCAGTATTTT,CATTGTHSADTQYF,TRBD1,TRBJ2-3,.,TRBV15
TGTGCCTGGAGTGCTCAGCCTCGGGAGCAGTACTTC,CAWSAQPREQYF,.,TRBJ2-7,.,TRBV30
TGCAGCTGGTTGCACCGCAATGAGCAGTTCTTC,CSWLHRNEQFF,.,TRBJ2-1,.,TRBV20-1
TGTGCCAGCAGCGGACAGGGAGCGGCTAGCAATCAGCCCCAGCATTTT,CASSGQGAASNQPQHF,TRBD1,TRBJ1-5,few,TRBV6-2/TRBV6-3
TGTGCCACCAGTGATCCCACCGTTTCTCCTAGTCCGCAGTATTTT,CATSDPTVSPSPQYF,.,TRBJ2-3,many,TRBV24-1
TGCGCCAGCAGCTTGGAGACCGGGGGAGGAACTGAAGCTTTCTTT,CASSLETGGGTEAFF,.,TRBJ1-1,many,TRBV5-1
TGCGCCAGCAGCCAGACAGGGACAGGGGGCAATCAGCCCCAGCATTTT,CASSQTGTGGNQPQHF,TRBD1,TRBJ1-5,many,TRBV4-1
TGCGCCAGCAGCTTGGCCCTGTACAATGAGCAGTTCTTC,CASSLALYNEQFF,.,TRBJ2-1,many,TRBV5-1
TGCGCCAGCAGCACTCAGACATCCTACGAGCAGTACTTC,CASSTQTSYEQYF,.,TRBJ2-7,many,TRBV5-1
TGTGCCAGCAGTCCGCAGAGCAGTAGCACAGATACGCAGTATTTT,CASSPQSSSTDTQYF,.,TRBJ2-3,few,TRBV12-3/TRBV12-4
TGCGCCAGCAGCTTGCGGACTGACACAGATACGCAGTATTTT,CASSLRTDTDTQYF,.,TRBJ2-3,few,TRBV5-1
TGTGCCAGCAGGGGACAGGGACAAGAGACCCAGTACTTC,CASRGQGQETQYF,TRBD1,TRBJ2-5,few,TRBV12-3/TRBV12-4
TGCAGTCTCTTCGCAACCGGGACAGGGCATTCACCCCTCCACTTT,CSLFATGTGHSPLHF,TRBD1,TRBJ1-6,.,TRBV20-1
TGTGCCAGCAGTGACTCCGGCGCTTACTCCTACAATGAGCAGTTCTTC,CASSDSGAYSYNEQFF,.,TRBJ2-1,.,TRBV6-4
TGTGCCAGCAGCCAAGGGTGGGGCACAGATACGCAGTATTTT,CASSQGWGTDTQYF,.,TRBJ2-3,many,TRBV14
TGTGCCAGCAGTTTCAGGGGTCGAAACACTGAAGCTTTCTTT,CASSFRGRNTEAFF,.,TRBJ1-1,many,TRBV12-3/TRBV12-4
TGTGCCACCCGCGGGACCCTGCATGGCGATGAGCAGTTCTTC,CATRGTLHGDEQFF,.,TRBJ2-1,many,TRBV24-1
TGTGCCAGCAGTTTAGTTATTGGGTCAAGCAATCAGCCCCAGCATTTT,CASSLVIGSSNQPQHF,.,TRBJ1-5,few,TRBV12-3/TRBV12-4
TGTGCCAGCAGGGGACAGGCCCTTTTAAGTATGGAGCAGTTCTTC,CASRGQALLSMEQFF,TRBD1,TRBJ2-1,many,TRBV6-1
TGTGCCAGCAGCCCCGGGACAGGGAACTACGAGCAGTACTTC,CASSPGTGNYEQYF,TRBD1,TRBJ2-7,.,TRBV7-3